This T cell receptor (beta chain) was identified in a study of T-cell reconstitution after alpha-beta-depleted transplantation in children. Unique molecular identifiers were used in preparing the TCRbeta library. TCRdb used MiXCR to reprocess the PCR reads, holding one entry per CDR3 protein. Among some 220,000 distinct CDR3 sequences listed, 8.5% to 10% were seen once. The CDR3 contains 16 residues. V trimming: 0 bases; J trimming: 4 bases; junction bases outside the gene matches: 9. In germline, CDR1 is DFQATT, CDR2 SNEGSKA (reference sequence). Ten or more counts support this clonotype. This clonotype was sampled from a human donor who donated a stem cell graft to a child with acute lymphoblastic leukemia. Material: PBMCs from the stem cell graft donor, obtained from the stem cell graft. This rearrangement joins TRBV20-1 to TRBJ2-3, with 8 bases identical to TRBD1. The CDR3 DNA follows: TGCAGTGCTAGAGATTCAGGGGGCGCGGGTCCAGATACGCAGTATTTT. Amino acids: CSARDSGGAGPDTQYF.